This T cell receptor (beta chain) was identified during a study of PD-L1 blockade in urothelial cancer. Data came from immunoSEQ multiplex PCR; TCRdb stores just in-frame clones and leaves some out. The sample includes more than 40,000 clones, roughly four fifths seen only once; the top ten take approximately 2%. The V gene end was trimmed by 5 bases and the J gene end by 8 bases; junction bases not matched to a gene: 7. Germline V gene lookup returns CDR1 SGHTA and CDR2 FQGTGA. The CDR3 sequence is 16 residues long. Indicated time point: pretreatment peripheral blood. The TCR comes from a man between 50 and 59 years old with urothelial cancer. Sequenced here: PBMCs, sampled around atezolizumab (anti-PD-L1) treatment. The rearrangement links TRBV7-3 to TRBJ2-2; 14 positions match TRBD2. CDR3 residues: CASSKGLAGVLGELFF. The DNA for the CDR3 is TGTGCCAGCAGCAAGGGACTAGCGGGAGTTTTGGGGGAGCTGTTTTTT.